The present T cell receptor (beta chain) was sequenced within a study of blood T cell repertoires in COVID-19 (dated by TCRdb to the early 2020s). The study in broad terms: The collaborator samples originated in the United States, Italy and Spain and spanned the acute and convalescent phases of COVID-19. The prospective study material was composed of cDNA or gDNA derived from T cells, B-cell-depleted T cells, or PBMCs. Deeply sampled blood TCRbeta repertoires from subjects exposed to, actively infected with, or recovered from COVID-19 were included in the dataset. The repertoires were released in a freely available public database meant as a resource for research on the immune response to SARS-CoV-2. The samples were drawn from the first 160 participants of the ongoing ImmuneRACE study and from roughly 1,300 subjects provided by 6 global collaborators. Sample metadata almost always included a de-identified subject ID, COVID-19 status, age in years and sex. HLA class I and class II types, where available, came from metadata supplied by the sample provider rather than from assay-based typing. General study outcomes and caveats: The amount of clinical and demographic metadata varied by source and participant and was provided uncurated.

Enrolling through a virtual design, the prospective study's participants ranged in age from roughly 18 to 95 years and lived across around 25 United States geographic areas. Cohort assignment in the prospective study relied on participant-reported clinical history from a screening survey and a study questionnaire. A participant counted as exposed if, within 2 weeks of entering the study, that participant had been in contact with someone who had a PCR-confirmed or clinician-diagnosed COVID-19 case. In the prospective study, whole blood, serum and a nasopharyngeal or oropharyngeal swab were collected from each participant by mobile phlebotomists. Participants in the prospective study had the option to provide additional blood draws and questionnaires over a roughly 2-month period. Blood samples from the prospective study were shipped frozen or at room temperature prior to DNA extraction. TCRbeta CDR3 regions were amplified from genomic DNA using the immunoSEQ Assay, a bias-controlled multiplex PCR. The published analysis was carried out like this. Within the assay, amplification of reference gene primers was used to estimate how many nucleated cells each sample contained. Sequence reads were collapsed and filtered to measure the absolute abundance of every unique TCRbeta CDR3 rearrangement. For each sample, productive Simpson clonality was calculated by taking the square root of Simpson's diversity index across productive rearrangements. TCRdb's version of the immuneACCESS table is confined to in-frame rearrangements and falls short of the full clone set. An unresolved V gene accounts for under half of the shortfall where checked; the remainder is of unknown origin. The DNA was the basis for D and trimming; V, J and clone size are from that table. The sample table contains around 250,000 clones; only one count was recorded for approximately 88% of them. In total, the top ten clones hold around 3.1% of the sample.

A word on this clone: Its antigen remains unidentified. Per-base qualities were not stored, and no clone one base away is much larger.

The germline V gene encodes CDR1 SGHVS and CDR2 FQNEAQ. The germline ends are 7 bases apart after V is trimmed by 1 base and J by 7 bases. From its cysteine to its phenylalanine, the CDR3 spans 12 amino acids. Solely the CDR3 DNA is kept, with 36 bases framed from the first base. The TCR sequence derives from a woman aged 40 to 55 who had been exposed to COVID-19. The specimen was PBMCs or T cells enriched from blood (not recorded which). The rearranged segments are TRBV7-8 and TRBJ1-1; the best D guess is TRBD1, with 6 bases matching. CDR3 loop: CASSLEGGEAFF. The nucleotide sequence is TGTGCCAGCAGCTTAGAAGGGGGTGAAGCTTTCTTT.